Sequencing of this TCR beta chain was carried out in a study of control samples from healthy donors and cancer patients. The assay was immunoSEQ multiplex PCR, and TCRdb's table has in-frame clones only and misses some. The data show 150,000 to 200,000 clones, nearly 90% seen once. V lost 2 bases to trimming and J lost 3 bases; unmatched junction nucleotides: 8. CDR3 size: 15 residues. Germline values: CDR1 SQVTM, CDR2 ANQGSEA. What was sequenced was blood. The genes are TRBV29-1 and TRBJ1-1; 8 nucleotides agree with TRBD1. The source of this sequence is a woman aged 50 to 60 in good health. The CDR3 DNA sequence: TGCAGCGTTGAACGCCAGGGGGCTGGAGACACTGAAGCTTTCTTT. This sequence encodes CSVERQGAGDTEAFF.